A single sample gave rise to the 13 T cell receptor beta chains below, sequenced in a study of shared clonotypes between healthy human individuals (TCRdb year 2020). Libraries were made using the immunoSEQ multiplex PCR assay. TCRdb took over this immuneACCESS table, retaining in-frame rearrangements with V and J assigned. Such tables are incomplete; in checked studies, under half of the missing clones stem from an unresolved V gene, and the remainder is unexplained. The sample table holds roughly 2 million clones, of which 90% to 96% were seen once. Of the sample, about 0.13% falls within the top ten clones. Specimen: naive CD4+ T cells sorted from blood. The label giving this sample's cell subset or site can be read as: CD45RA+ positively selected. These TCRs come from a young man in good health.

Here the CDR3 reads CASSAGTRDEQFF. CDR3 bases: TGCGCCAGCAGTGCCGGGACTAGAGATGAGCAGTTCTTC. The chain is built from TRBV10-1 and TRBJ2-1; 8 bases line up with TRBD2. Losses at the gene ends were 4 bases for V and 8 bases for J; bases not matched to a gene: 4. CDR1 and CDR2 (germline): WNHNN, SYGVQD (reference sequence). The CDR3 is 13 residues long.

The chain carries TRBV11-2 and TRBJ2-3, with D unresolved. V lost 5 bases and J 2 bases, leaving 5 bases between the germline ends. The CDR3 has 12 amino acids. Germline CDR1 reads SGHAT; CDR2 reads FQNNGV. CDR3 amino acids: CASSPHTDTQYF. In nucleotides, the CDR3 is TGTGCCAGCAGCCCCCACACAGATACGCAGTATTTT.

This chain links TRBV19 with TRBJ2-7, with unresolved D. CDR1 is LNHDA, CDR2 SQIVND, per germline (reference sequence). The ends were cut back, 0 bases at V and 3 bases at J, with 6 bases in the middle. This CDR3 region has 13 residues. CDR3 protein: CASSIDHSYEQYF. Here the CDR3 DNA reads TGTGCCAGTAGTATAGATCATAGCTACGAGCAGTACTTC.

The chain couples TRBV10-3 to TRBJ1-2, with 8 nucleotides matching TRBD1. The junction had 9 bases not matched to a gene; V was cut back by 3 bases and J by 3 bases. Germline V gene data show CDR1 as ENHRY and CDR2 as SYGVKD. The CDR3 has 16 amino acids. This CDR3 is CAISEGQGFEYYGYTF. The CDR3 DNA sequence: TGTGCCATCAGTGAAGGACAGGGATTCGAATACTATGGCTACACCTTC.

The CDR3 DNA reads TGTGCCAGTAACTCATTCAATCAGCCCCAGCATTTT. It yields the protein CASNSFNQPQHF. The V gene is TRBV19, the J gene TRBJ1-5; D remains ambiguous. V lost 7 bases to trimming and J lost 3 bases, with 7 bases between them. Per the germline V gene, CDR1 is LNHDA and CDR2 is SQIVND (reference sequence). The CDR3 spans 12 residues. The full variable domain, completed using reference TRBV19 and TRBJ1-5, is DGGITQSPKYLFRKEGQNVTLSCEQNLNHDAMYWYRQDPGQGLRLIYYSQIVNDFQKGDIAEGYSVSREKKESFPLTVTSAQKNPTAFYLCASNSFNQPQHFGDGTRLSIL.

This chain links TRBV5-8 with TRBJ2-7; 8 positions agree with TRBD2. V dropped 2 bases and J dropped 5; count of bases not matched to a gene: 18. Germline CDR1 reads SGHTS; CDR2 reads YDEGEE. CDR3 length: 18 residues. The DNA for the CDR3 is TGTGCCAGCAGCTTTCTAGCGGGCGGCGTTTCGGGTGCCCACGAGCAGTACTTC. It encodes CASSFLAGGVSGAHEQYF.

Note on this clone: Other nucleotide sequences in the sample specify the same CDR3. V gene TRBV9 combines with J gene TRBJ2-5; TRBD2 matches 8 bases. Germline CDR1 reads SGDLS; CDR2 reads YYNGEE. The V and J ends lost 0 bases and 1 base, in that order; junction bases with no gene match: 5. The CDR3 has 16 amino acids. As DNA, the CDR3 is TGTGCCAGCAGCGTAGGACCCCGGGGGGGCCAAGAGACCCAGTACTTC. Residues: CASSVGPRGGQETQYF.

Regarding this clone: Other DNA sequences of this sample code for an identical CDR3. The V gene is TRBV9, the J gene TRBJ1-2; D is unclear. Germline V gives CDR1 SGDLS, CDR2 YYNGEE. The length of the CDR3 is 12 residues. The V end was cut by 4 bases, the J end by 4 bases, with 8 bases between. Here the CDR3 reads CASSSGVYGYTF. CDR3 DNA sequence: TGTGCCAGCAGCAGCGGGGTCTATGGCTACACCTTC.

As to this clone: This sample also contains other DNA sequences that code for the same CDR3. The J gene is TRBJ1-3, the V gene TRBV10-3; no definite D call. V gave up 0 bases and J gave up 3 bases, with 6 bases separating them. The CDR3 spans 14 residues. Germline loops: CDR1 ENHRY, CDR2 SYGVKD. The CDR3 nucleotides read TGTGCCATCAGTGAGTCCACAATTGGAAACACCATATATTTT. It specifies CAISESTIGNTIYF.

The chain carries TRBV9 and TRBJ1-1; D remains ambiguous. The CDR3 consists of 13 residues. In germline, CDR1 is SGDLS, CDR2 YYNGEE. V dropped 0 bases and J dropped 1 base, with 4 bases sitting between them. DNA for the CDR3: TGTGCCAGCAGCGTAGGGAAGAACACTGAAGCTTTCTTT. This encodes CASSVGKNTEAFF.

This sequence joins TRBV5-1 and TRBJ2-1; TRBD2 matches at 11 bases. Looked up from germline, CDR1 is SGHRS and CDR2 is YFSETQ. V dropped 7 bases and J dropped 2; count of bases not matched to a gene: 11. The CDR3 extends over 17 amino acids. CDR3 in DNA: TGCGCCAGCGGCGAAGATAGCGGGAGGGCTCCCTACAATGAGCAGTTCTTC. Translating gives CASGEDSGRAPYNEQFF.

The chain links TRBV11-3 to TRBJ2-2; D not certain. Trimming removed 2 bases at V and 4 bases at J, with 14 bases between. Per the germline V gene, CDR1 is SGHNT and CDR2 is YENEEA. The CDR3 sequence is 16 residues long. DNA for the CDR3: TGTGCCAGCAGCTTAATTGGCAGAGTGGGCACCGGGGAGCTGTTTTTT. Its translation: CASSLIGRVGTGELFF. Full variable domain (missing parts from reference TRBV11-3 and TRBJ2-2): EAGVVQSPRYKIIEKKQPVAFWCNPISGHNTLYWYLQNLGQGPELLIRYENEEAVDDSQLPKDRFSAERLKGVDSTLKIQPAELGDSAVYLCASSLIGRVGTGELFFGEGSRLTVL.

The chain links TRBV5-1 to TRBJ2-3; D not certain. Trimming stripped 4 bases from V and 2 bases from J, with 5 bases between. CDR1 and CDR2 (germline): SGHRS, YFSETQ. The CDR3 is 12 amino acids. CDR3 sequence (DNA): TGCGCCAGCAGCATCGTCACAGATACGCAGTATTTT. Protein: CASSIVTDTQYF.